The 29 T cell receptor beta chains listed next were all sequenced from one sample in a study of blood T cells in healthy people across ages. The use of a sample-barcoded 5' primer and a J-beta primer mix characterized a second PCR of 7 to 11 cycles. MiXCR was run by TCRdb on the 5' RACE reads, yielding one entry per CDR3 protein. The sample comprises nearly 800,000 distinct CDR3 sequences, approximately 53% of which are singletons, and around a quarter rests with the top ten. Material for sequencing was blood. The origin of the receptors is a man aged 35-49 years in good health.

CDR3 in DNA: TGCAGTGCTAGAGATGCATTAGGTAGCGGGGGAGTGGAGACCCAGTACTTC. Its translation: CSARDALGSGGVETQYF. J is TRBJ2-5 and V is TRBV20-1; 9 bases align to TRBD2. The germline gives CDR1 DFQATT, CDR2 SNEGSKA (reference sequence). V shed 0 bases, J shed 5 bases, and the junction held 13 bases outside the gene matches. There are 17 residues in the CDR3.

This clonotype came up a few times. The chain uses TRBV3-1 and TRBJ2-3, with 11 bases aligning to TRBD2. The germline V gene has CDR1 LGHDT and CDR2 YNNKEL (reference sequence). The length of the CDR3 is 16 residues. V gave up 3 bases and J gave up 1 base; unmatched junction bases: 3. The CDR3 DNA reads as TGTGCCAGCAGCCAGGTACTAGCGGGGGGCACAGATACGCAGTATTTT. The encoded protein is CASSQVLAGGTDTQYF.

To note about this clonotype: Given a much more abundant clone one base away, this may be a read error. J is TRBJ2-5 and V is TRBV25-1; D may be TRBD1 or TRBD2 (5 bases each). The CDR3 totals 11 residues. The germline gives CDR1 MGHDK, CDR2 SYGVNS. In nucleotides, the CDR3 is TGTGCCAGCAGGGAGGTAGGGACCCGGTACTTC. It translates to CASREVGTRYF.

CDR3 residues: CSASGGDSYEQYF. CDR3 DNA: TGCAGCGCCTCAGGGGGGGATTCCTACGAGCAGTACTTC. The V gene is TRBV29-1, the J gene TRBJ2-7, with D perhaps assigned TRBD1 or TRBD2 (7 bases each). Germline-derived CDR1 and CDR2 are SQVTM and ANQGSEA. V lost 7 bases and J lost 1, with 14 bases in between. This CDR3 spans 13 amino acids.

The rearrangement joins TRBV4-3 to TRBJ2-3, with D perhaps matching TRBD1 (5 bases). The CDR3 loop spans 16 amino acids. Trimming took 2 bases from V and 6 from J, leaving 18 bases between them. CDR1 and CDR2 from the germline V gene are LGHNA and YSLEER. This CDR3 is CASSQHLDIGGDTQYF. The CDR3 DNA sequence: TGCGCCAGCAGCCAACACTTGGACATCGGTGGGGATACGCAGTATTTT.

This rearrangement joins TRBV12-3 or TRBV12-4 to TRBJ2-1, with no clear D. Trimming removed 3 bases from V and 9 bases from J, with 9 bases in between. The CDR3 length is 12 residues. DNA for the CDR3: TGTGCCAGCAGTTTTGAATCTACTGAGCAGTTCTTC. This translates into CASSFESTEQFF.

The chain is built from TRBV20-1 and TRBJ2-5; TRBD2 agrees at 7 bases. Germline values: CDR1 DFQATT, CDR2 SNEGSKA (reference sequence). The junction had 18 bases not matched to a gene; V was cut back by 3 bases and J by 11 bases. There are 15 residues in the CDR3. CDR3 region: CSASPFAGVHNEQYF. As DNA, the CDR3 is TGCAGTGCTAGCCCGTTTGCGGGAGTACACAATGAGCAGTACTTC.

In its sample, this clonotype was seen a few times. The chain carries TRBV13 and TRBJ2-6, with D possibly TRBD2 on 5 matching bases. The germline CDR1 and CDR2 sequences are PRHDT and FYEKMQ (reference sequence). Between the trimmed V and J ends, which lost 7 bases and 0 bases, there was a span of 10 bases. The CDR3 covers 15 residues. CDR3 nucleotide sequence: TGTGCCAGCACCGGGGTGGGCTCTGGGGCCAACGTCCTGACTTTC. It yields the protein CASTGVGSGANVLTF.

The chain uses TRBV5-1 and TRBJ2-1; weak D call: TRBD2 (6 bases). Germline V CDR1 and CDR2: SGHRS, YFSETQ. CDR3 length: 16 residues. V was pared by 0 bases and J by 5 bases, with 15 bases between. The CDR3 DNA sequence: TGCGCCAGCAGCTTGGCTCGGGCGGGGACGAACAATGAGCAGTTCTTC. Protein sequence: CASSLARAGTNNEQFF.

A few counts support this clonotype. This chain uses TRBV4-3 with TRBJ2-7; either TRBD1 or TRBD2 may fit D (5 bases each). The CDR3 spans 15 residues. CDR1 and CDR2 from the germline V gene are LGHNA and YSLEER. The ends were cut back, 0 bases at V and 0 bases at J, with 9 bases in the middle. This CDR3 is CASSQDRGGSYEQYF. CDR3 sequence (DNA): TGCGCCAGCAGCCAAGATCGGGGCGGCTCCTACGAGCAGTACTTC.

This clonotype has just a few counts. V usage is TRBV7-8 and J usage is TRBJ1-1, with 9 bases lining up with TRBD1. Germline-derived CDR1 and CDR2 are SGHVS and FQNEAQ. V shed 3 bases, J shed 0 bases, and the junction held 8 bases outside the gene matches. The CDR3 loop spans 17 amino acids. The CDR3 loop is CASSFPGTGPMNTEAFF. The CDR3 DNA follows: TGTGCCAGCAGCTTTCCCGGGACAGGGCCGATGAACACTGAAGCTTTCTTT.

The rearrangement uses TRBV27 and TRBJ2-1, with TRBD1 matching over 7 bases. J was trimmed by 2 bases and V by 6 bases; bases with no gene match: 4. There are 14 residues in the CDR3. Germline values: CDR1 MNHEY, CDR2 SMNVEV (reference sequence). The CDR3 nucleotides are TGTGCCAGCAGCCGACAGGGTCCCTACAATGAGCAGTTCTTC. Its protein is CASSRQGPYNEQFF.

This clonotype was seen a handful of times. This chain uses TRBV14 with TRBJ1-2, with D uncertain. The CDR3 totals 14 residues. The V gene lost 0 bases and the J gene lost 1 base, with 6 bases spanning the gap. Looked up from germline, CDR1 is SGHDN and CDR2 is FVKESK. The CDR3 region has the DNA TGTGCCAGCAGCCAAGATAGGGATAACTATGGCTACACCTTC. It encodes CASSQDRDNYGYTF.

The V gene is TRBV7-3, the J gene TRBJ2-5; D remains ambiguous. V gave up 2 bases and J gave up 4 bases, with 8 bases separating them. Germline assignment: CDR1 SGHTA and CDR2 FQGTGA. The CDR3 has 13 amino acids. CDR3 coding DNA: TGTGCCAGCAGCTTATTGTCGGGAGAGACCCAGTACTTC. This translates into CASSLLSGETQYF.

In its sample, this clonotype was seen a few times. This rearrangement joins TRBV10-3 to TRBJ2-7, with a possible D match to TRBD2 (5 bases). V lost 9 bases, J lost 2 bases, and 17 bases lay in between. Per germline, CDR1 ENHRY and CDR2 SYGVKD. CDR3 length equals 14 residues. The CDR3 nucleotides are TGTGCCATAGCAAAAGTCGGGAATCCCTACGAGCAGTACTTC. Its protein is CAIAKVGNPYEQYF.

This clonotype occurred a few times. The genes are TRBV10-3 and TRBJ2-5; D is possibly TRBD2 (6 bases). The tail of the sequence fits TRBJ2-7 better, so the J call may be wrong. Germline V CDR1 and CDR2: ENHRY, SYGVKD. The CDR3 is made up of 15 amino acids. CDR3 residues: CAISGIGGEAGEQYF. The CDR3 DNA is TGTGCCATCAGTGGGATAGGCGGGGAAGCAGGCGAGCAGTACTTC.

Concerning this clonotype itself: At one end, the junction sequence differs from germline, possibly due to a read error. CDR3 DNA: TGTGCCAGCAGCCTGGAGGAACAAGGGACCCAGTACTTC. Encoded protein: CASSLEEQGTQYF. V gene TRBV28 combines with J gene TRBJ2-5, with TRBD2 as a possible D gene (5 bases). This CDR3 has 13 amino acids. CDR1 is MDHEN and CDR2 is SYDVKM in the germline V gene.

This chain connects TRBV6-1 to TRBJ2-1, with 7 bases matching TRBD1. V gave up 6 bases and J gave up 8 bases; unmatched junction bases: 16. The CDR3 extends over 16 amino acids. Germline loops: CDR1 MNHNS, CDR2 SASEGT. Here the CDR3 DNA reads TGTGCCAGCAGGCGTCAAGGGGGCCGGGTAATAGATGAGCAGTTCTTC. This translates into CASRRQGGRVIDEQFF.

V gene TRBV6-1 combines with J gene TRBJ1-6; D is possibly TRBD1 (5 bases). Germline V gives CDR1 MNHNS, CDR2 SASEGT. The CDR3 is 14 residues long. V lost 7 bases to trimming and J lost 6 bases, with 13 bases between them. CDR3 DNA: TGTGCCAGCACCGGAAGGGGCAGTAATTCACCCCTCCACTTT. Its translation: CASTGRGSNSPLHF.

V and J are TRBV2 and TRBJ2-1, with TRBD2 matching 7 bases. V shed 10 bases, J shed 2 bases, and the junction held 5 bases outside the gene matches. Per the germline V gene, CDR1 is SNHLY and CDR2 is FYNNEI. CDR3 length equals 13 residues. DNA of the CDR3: TGTGCCACCCGACTAGCCGCCTACAATGAGCAGTTCTTC. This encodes CATRLAAYNEQFF.

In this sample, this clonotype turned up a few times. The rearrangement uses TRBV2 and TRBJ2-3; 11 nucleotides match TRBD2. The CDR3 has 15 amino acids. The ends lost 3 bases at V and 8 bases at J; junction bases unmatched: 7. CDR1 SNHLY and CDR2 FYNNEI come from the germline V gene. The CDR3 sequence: CASSETSGASGTQYF. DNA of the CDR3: TGTGCCAGCAGTGAGACTAGCGGGGCGAGTGGTACGCAGTATTTT.

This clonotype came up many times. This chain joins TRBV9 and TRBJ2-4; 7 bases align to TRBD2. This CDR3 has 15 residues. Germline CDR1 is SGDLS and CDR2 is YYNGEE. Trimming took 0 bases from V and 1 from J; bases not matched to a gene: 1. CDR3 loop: CASSVGEGAKNIQYF. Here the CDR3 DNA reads TGTGCCAGCAGCGTAGGGGAGGGGGCCAAAAACATTCAGTACTTC.

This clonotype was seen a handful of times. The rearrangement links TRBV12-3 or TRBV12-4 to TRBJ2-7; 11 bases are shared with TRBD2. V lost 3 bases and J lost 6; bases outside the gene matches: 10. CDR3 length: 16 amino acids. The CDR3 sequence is CASSLDSGRALGEQYF. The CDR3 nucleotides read TGTGCCAGCAGTTTGGATAGCGGGAGGGCCCTGGGCGAGCAGTACTTC.

The DNA for the CDR3 is TGCGCCAGCAGCTTGGCCACGGGACAGACCTCAGATACGCAGTATTTT. The encoded protein is CASSLATGQTSDTQYF. V usage is TRBV5-1 and J usage is TRBJ2-3; 7 nucleotides match TRBD1. The germline CDR1 and CDR2 sequences are SGHRS and YFSETQ. Unmatched junction bases numbered 8, after V lost 0 bases and J lost 4 bases. This CDR3 has 16 residues.

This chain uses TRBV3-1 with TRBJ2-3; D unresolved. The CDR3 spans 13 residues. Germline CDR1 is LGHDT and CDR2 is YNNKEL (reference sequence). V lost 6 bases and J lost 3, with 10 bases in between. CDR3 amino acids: CASRNRITDTQYF. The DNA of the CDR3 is TGTGCCAGCAGAAATCGAATTACAGATACGCAGTATTTT.

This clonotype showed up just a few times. CDR3 coding DNA: TGTGCCAGCAGCCCCCATCTGGACGCCAACGTCCTGACTTTC. This gives the protein CASSPHLDANVLTF. The chain has TRBV5-5 and TRBJ2-6, with unresolved D. CDR1 and CDR2 (germline): SGHKS, YYEKEE (reference sequence). Trimming cost V 4 bases and J 7 bases, with 12 bases left between them. CDR3 length: 14 residues.

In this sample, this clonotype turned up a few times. CDR3 sequence: CASSLAGVHRDYEQYF. CDR3 sequence (DNA): TGTGCCAGCAGCTTAGCAGGAGTACACAGGGACTACGAGCAGTACTTC. The genes are TRBV7-2 and TRBJ2-7, with TRBD1 as a possible D gene (6 bases). V was cut by 0 bases and J by 3 bases, with 15 bases left in between. CDR1 and CDR2 from the germline V gene are SGHTA and FQGNSA. There are 16 residues in the CDR3.

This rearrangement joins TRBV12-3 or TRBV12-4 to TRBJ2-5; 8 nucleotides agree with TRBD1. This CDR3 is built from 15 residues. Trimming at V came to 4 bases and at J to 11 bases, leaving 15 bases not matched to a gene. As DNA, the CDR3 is TGTGCCAGCAGTTCGACAGGGGCCGCCCTTTCGGAGCAGTACTTC. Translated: CASSSTGAALSEQYF.

CDR3 sequence: CASSFQGVHPGELFF. The CDR3 DNA follows: TGTGCCAGCAGCTTTCAGGGAGTTCATCCCGGGGAGCTGTTTTTT. This chain joins TRBV7-2 and TRBJ2-2; D is perhaps TRBD1 or TRBD2 (5 bases each). Germline V gives CDR1 SGHTA, CDR2 FQGNSA. This CDR3 comprises 15 residues. V lost 3 bases, J lost 6 bases, and 14 bases lay in between.